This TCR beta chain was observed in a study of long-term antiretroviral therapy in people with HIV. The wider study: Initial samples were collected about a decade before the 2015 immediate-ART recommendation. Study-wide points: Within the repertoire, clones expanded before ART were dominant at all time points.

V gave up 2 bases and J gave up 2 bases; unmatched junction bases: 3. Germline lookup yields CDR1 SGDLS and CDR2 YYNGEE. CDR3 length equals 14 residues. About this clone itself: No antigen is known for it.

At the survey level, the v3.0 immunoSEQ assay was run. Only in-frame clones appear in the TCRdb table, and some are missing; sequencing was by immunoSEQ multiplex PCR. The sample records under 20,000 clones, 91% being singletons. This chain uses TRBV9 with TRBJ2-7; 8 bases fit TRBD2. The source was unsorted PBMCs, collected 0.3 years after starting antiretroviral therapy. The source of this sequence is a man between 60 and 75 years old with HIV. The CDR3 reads CASSVGGVAYEQYF. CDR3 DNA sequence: TGTGCCAGCAGCGTCGGGGGGGTGGCCTACGAGCAGTACTTC.